This is a list of T cell receptor beta chains from one sample in a study of T cells in localized non-small cell lung cancer. Only in-frame clones appear in the TCRdb table, and some are missing; sequencing was by immunoSEQ multiplex PCR. The sample includes around 130,000 clones, more than 80% of them seen just once. The source was peripheral blood, collected before any cancer treatment. The receptor source for this set is a female donor of 60 years or more with stage I lung adenocarcinoma. Each CDR3 is given with its conserved first and last residue. A D gene is named only where the DNA matches it firmly. The size field is filled for only some rows; it gives once, few, many or a size class.

CASSFGGPTDTQYF | TGTGCCAGCAGCTTCGGCGGTCCCACAGATACGCAGTATTTT | TRBJ2-3 | TRBV11-2 | . | .
CASKRREAGELFF | TGTGCCAGTAAACGGCGGGAGGCCGGGGAGCTGTTTTTT | TRBJ2-2 | TRBV19 | . | TRBD2
CASSFGLNVGETQYF | TGTGCCAGCAGCTTCGGGTTGAACGTCGGTGAGACCCAGTACTTC | TRBJ2-5 | TRBV7-9 | . | .
CASSVALADTQYF | TGTGCCAGCAGCGTAGCTCTGGCAGATACGCAGTATTTT | TRBJ2-3 | TRBV9 | . | .
CASSPGTSGSSYEQYF | TGTGCCAGCAGCCCCGGGACTAGCGGGAGCTCCTACGAGCAGTACTTC | TRBJ2-7 | TRBV5-4 | . | TRBD2
CASSLGDGGYTF | TGTGCCAGCAGCTTAGGCGATGGGGGCTACACCTTC | TRBJ1-2 | TRBV7-9 | few | .
CASSPQVSSSGEQYF | TGTGCCAGCAGCCCACAGGTTTCCTCTTCGGGGGAGCAGTACTTC | TRBJ2-7 | TRBV7-2 | . | .
CASSRGTSGRQAGETQYF | TGCGCCAGCAGCAGGGGGACTAGCGGGAGACAAGCGGGTGAGACCCAGTACTTC | TRBJ2-5 | TRBV5-1 | . | TRBD2
CASSSSGSNEQFF | TGTGCCAGCAGCTCTAGCGGGAGCAATGAGCAGTTCTTC | TRBJ2-1 | TRBV7-3 | . | TRBD2
CASSPDSGRGNEQYF | TGTGCCAGCAGTCCCGATAGCGGGAGAGGGAACGAGCAGTACTTC | TRBJ2-7 | TRBV27 | . | TRBD2
CASSTTVQETQYF | TGTGCCAGTAGCACGACAGTACAAGAGACCCAGTACTTC | TRBJ2-5 | TRBV19 | . | .
CSAKENTEAFF | TGCAGTGCCAAAGAGAACACTGAAGCTTTCTTT | TRBJ1-1 | TRBV20-1 | . | .
CASSFGTGVGYTF | TGTGCCAGCAGCTTTGGGACAGGTGTGGGCTACACCTTC | TRBJ1-2 | TRBV7-9 | many | TRBD1
CASGGLPAPF | TGTGCCAGTGGGGGGCTTCCTGCGCCCTTT | TRBJ1-1 | TRBV27 | medium-sized | .
CASSLVSTEAFF | TGTGCCAGCTCACTGGTGTCCACTGAAGCTTTCTTT | TRBJ1-1 | TRBV18 | . | .